The clone carrying this T cell receptor beta chain was detected many times. TCRdb analysed the 5' RACE reads with MiXCR anew, one entry per CDR3 protein. The sample contains some 66,000 distinct CDR3 sequences, over 8% of which appear only once. This entry is derived from a study of early T cells in non-severe SARS-CoV-2 infection. CDR1 and CDR2 from the germline V gene are DFQATT and SNEGSKA (reference sequence). Deletions cut 0 bases from V and 4 bases from J, with 16 bases between. The CDR3 covers 15 residues. This sequence was found in an adult who was a healthcare worker with PCR-confirmed SARS-CoV-2 infection or an uninfected control (not recorded which). This chain connects TRBV20-1 to TRBJ2-7; D may be TRBD1 (6 bases). The specimen sequenced was whole blood. The chain's CDR3 is CSARDQGTSLYEQYF. The CDR3 DNA reads as TGCAGTGCTAGAGATCAGGGGACGAGTCTTTACGAGCAGTACTTC.